The 21 T cell receptor beta chains presented below share a single source sample, sequenced in a study of molecular identifiers for immune sequencing clone quantification. TCRdb called the PCR reads again in MiXCR, with one record for every CDR3 protein. The sample lists around 300,000 distinct CDR3 sequences, roughly 23% occurring once. The sequenced material came from naive CD8+ T cells from blood, with Jurkat cell RNA spiked in. Regarding subset: FACS-sorted CD8+CD4-CCR7+CD45RA+ naive T cells. These receptors all stem from a human donor in good health. Some libraries in this study had Jurkat cell RNA spiked in.

This clonotype was picked up a small number of times. The chain combines TRBV5-5 with TRBJ2-1, with D tentatively TRBD1 (5 bases). The V and J ends lost 6 bases and 2 bases respectively, with 18 bases between them. The germline CDR1 and CDR2 sequences are SGHKS and YYEKEE (reference sequence). The CDR3 contains 16 residues. This CDR3 is CASTPGGQGAYNEQFF. CDR3 bases: TGTGCCAGCACACCCGGTGGCCAGGGTGCCTACAATGAGCAGTTCTTC.

With regard to this clonotype: This may be a read error: a much more frequent sequence differs by one nucleotide. The chain couples TRBV7-9 to TRBJ2-5; D is ambiguous. Between the trimmed V and J ends, which lost 5 bases and 3 bases, there was a span of 10 bases. CDR1 and CDR2 from the germline V gene are SEHNR and FQNEAQ (reference sequence). CDR3 size: 13 residues. CDR3 amino acids: CASSRSTEETQYF. DNA for the CDR3: TGTGCCAGCAGCCGCTCCACCGAAGAGACCCAGTACTTC.

This clonotype was seen many times. The chain is built from TRBV5-1 and TRBJ1-1, with D perhaps matching TRBD1 (5 bases). Deletions cut 4 bases from V and 0 bases from J, with 10 bases between. Looked up from germline, CDR1 is SGHRS and CDR2 is YFSETQ. The CDR3 loop spans 14 amino acids. CDR3 DNA sequence: TGCGCCAGCAGCACGGGACCGATGAACACTGAAGCTTTCTTT. It is translated as CASSTGPMNTEAFF. Complete variable domain (other parts from reference TRBV5-1 and TRBJ1-1): KAGVTQTPRYLIKTRGQQVTLSCSPISGHRSVSWYQQTPGQGLQFLFEYFSETQRNKGNFPGRFSGRQFSNSRSEMNVSTLELGDSALYLCASSTGPMNTEAFFGQGTRLTVV.

Of note for this clonotype: No conserved phenylalanine or tryptophan ends this CDR3, so it is likely a read error. CDR3: CASSQVARDPSYEQYL. In DNA form, the CDR3 reads TGTGCCAGCAGCCAAGTCGCGCGGGATCCTTCCTACGAGCAGTACCTC. The chain joins TRBV4-2 to TRBJ2-7; D is perhaps TRBD2 (6 bases). CDR1 LGHNA and CDR2 YNFKEQ come from the germline V gene. The V gene lost 1 base and the J gene lost 1 base, with 14 bases spanning the gap. The CDR3 has 16 residues.

This clonotype was counted a few times. V gene TRBV20-1 combines with J gene TRBJ2-7, with D uncertain. Germline CDR1 is DFQATT and CDR2 is SNEGSKA (reference sequence). This CDR3 spans 13 amino acids. V lost 2 bases and J lost 2, with 10 bases in between. This CDR3 reads CSARSSFPYEQYF. CDR3 DNA: TGCAGTGCTAGAAGCAGTTTTCCCTACGAGCAGTACTTC.

This clonotype was recorded a few times. The chain carries TRBV4-1 and TRBJ1-5, with D uncertain. The CDR3 has 15 amino acids. Germline loops: CDR1 MGHRA, CDR2 YSYEKL. The V gene lost 0 bases and the J gene lost 7 bases, with 13 bases spanning the gap. CDR3 loop: CASSQEGLGIQPQHF. The CDR3 DNA is TGCGCCAGCAGCCAAGAAGGCCTGGGTATCCAGCCCCAGCATTTT.

This clonotype showed up just a few times. The chain recombines TRBV5-5 with TRBJ2-5; either TRBD1 or TRBD2 may fit D (5 bases each). Germline V gives CDR1 SGHKS, CDR2 YYEKEE (reference sequence). Deletions cut 3 bases from V and 5 bases from J, with 20 bases between. This CDR3 has 16 residues. CDR3 region: CASSSRWGPSGETQYF. As DNA, the CDR3 is TGTGCCAGCAGCTCGAGATGGGGACCGTCGGGGGAGACCCAGTACTTC. Full variable domain (missing parts from reference TRBV5-5 and TRBJ2-5): DAGVTQSPTHLIKTRGQQVTLRCSPISGHKSVSWYQQVLGQGPQFIFQYYEKEERGRGNFPDRFSARQFPNYSSELNVNALLLGDSALYLCASSSRWGPSGETQYFGPGTRLLVL.

This chain connects TRBV6-6 to TRBJ2-3, with TRBD2 identical over 12 bases. The CDR3 runs 16 residues. The germline V gene encodes CDR1 MNHNY and CDR2 SVGAGI (reference sequence). V lost 8 bases, J lost 5 bases, and 11 bases stayed unmatched. This CDR3 reads CASSTSSGGAQDTQYF. The CDR3 coding sequence is TGTGCCAGCTCAACATCTAGCGGGGGGGCCCAAGATACGCAGTATTTT.

Many counts were recorded for this clonotype. The gene calls are TRBV27 and TRBJ2-5; D gene ambiguous. Germline-derived CDR1 and CDR2 are MNHEY and SMNVEV (reference sequence). This CDR3 contains 14 residues. V lost 3 bases to trimming and J lost 0 bases, with 8 bases between them. Written as DNA, the CDR3 is TGTGCCAGCAGTTTTTCAGGCAACCAAGAGACCCAGTACTTC. This encodes CASSFSGNQETQYF.

As to this clonotype: This may come from a read error, since a much larger clone is one base off. The chain uses TRBV20-1 and TRBJ1-1, with no clear D. This CDR3 has 14 amino acids. CDR1 is DFQATT, CDR2 SNEGSKA, per germline (reference sequence). The CDR3 is CGARDIDILYEAFF. The DNA of the CDR3 is TGCGGTGCTAGAGATATCGATATACTTTATGAAGCTTTCTTT.

This clonotype has a count of ten or more. The V gene is TRBV7-2, the J gene TRBJ2-3; 13 nucleotides align to TRBD2. Germline V gene sequence: CDR1 SGHTA, CDR2 FQGNSA. V was pared by 11 bases and J by 4 bases, with 9 bases of the junction left unmatched. The CDR3 consists of 15 residues. The CDR3 loop reads CASTGLAGVPDTQYF. The CDR3 region has the DNA TGTGCCTCCACAGGACTAGCGGGAGTTCCAGATACGCAGTATTTT.

V is TRBV4-1 and J is TRBJ1-1; D is undetermined. CDR3 length equals 11 residues. Germline loops: CDR1 MGHRA, CDR2 YSYEKL. The germline V and J ends were trimmed by 9 bases and 6 bases, with 11 bases remaining between them. This chain's CDR3 is CASSGIAEAFF. Here the CDR3 DNA reads TGCGCCAGTTCCGGGATCGCTGAAGCTTTCTTT.

The J gene is TRBJ1-2, the V gene TRBV2, with 7 positions matching TRBD1. The CDR3 has 11 residues. V lost 9 bases and J lost 4; bases outside the gene matches: 2. Germline V gene sequence: CDR1 SNHLY, CDR2 FYNNEI. In DNA, the CDR3 is TGTGCCAGGGGACAGAGCTATGGCTACACCTTC. Translation: CARGQSYGYTF.

This clonotype has ten or more counts. The CDR3 is CAFSQRGGTEAFF. The CDR3 DNA reads TGTGCCTTCTCCCAGCGGGGGGGCACTGAAGCTTTCTTT. The J gene is TRBJ1-1, the V gene TRBV7-2, with D possibly being TRBD1 (5 bases). This CDR3 region has 13 residues. Trimming removed 11 bases from V and 4 bases from J, with 17 bases in between. Germline V gene data show CDR1 as SGHTA and CDR2 as FQGNSA.

This clonotype was observed a few times. The CDR3 loop reads CASSQERLAGQIRYF. The CDR3 DNA sequence: TGCGCCAGCAGCCAAGAGAGACTAGCGGGTCAGATTCGGTATTTT. The chain uses TRBV4-3 and TRBJ2-3; TRBD2 aligns across 10 bases. V lost 0 bases, J lost 14 bases, and 11 bases stayed unmatched. The germline gives CDR1 LGHNA, CDR2 YSLEER. CDR3 length equals 15 residues.

Only one count was recorded for this clonotype. Possible read error: a much larger clone is one base away. Without the conserved terminal phenylalanine or tryptophan, this CDR3 likely stems from a read error. The chain links TRBV7-7 to TRBJ2-5; no clear D. Germline values: CDR1 SSHAT, CDR2 FNYEAQ (reference sequence). The CDR3 sequence is 14 residues long. CDR3 DNA: TGTGCTACCGCCCTTCCGGGTTCTCAAGAGACCCAGTACTCC. As protein: CATALPGSQETQYS.

The chain employs TRBV11-2 and TRBJ2-3; TRBD2 matches 14 bases. Germline loops: CDR1 SGHAT, CDR2 FQNNGV. The junction had 11 bases not matched to a gene; V was cut back by 3 bases and J by 3 bases. The CDR3 is 19 amino acids. DNA for the CDR3: TGTGCCAGCAGCTTGCAGGGGGGACTAGCGGGAGCATTTACAGATACGCAGTATTTT. It encodes CASSLQGGLAGAFTDTQYF.

This clonotype occurred a few times. This may be a read error: a much more frequent sequence differs by one nucleotide. This chain connects TRBV29-1 to TRBJ1-1; 7 bases are a match to TRBD1. J lost 1 base, V lost 6 bases, and 8 bases had no gene match. This CDR3 spans 14 amino acids. The germline V gene has CDR1 SQVTM and CDR2 ANQGSEA. The CDR3 DNA is TGCAGCGTAGCCGGGACAGCAGCGAACACTGAAGCTTTCTTT. This codes for CSVAGTAANTEAFF.

This clonotype has only one observation. The CDR3 carries no conserved terminal phenylalanine or tryptophan, so it likely arises from a read error. This chain uses TRBV6-2 or TRBV6-3 with TRBJ2-7, with 8 bases aligning to TRBD2. The CDR3 runs 15 residues. V lost 4 bases and J lost 0; bases outside the gene matches: 5. CDR1 is MNHEY and CDR2 is SVGEGT in the germline V gene. Here the CDR3 reads CASSFAGGLSYEQYS. The CDR3 bases are TGTGCCAGCAGTTTTGCGGGGGGCCTCTCCTACGAGCAGTACTCC.

In the case of this clonotype: Given a much more abundant clone one base away, this may be a read error. This chain links TRBV9 with TRBJ2-6, with D perhaps matching TRBD1 (5 bases). The germline V gene has CDR1 SGDLS and CDR2 YYNGEE. CDR3 size: 15 residues. V dropped 7 bases and J dropped 3 bases, with 14 bases sitting between them. CDR3 DNA sequence: TGTGCCAGCGGAGCAGGGTTGATTGGGGCCAACGTCCTGACTTTC. Its protein is CASGAGLIGANVLTF. Based on the CDR3 plus reference TRBV9 and TRBJ2-6, the full variable domain is DSGVTQTPKHLITATGQRVTLRCSPRSGDLSVYWYQQSLDQGLQFLIQYYNGEERAKGNILERFSAQQFPDLHSELNLSSLELGDSALYFCASGAGLIGANVLTFGAGSRLTVL.

This clonotype was seen at least ten times. V is TRBV20-1 and J is TRBJ2-3, with 10 bases aligning to TRBD1. V was pared by 5 bases and J by 6 bases, with 8 bases of the junction left unmatched. Germline CDR1 reads DFQATT; CDR2 reads SNEGSKA (reference sequence). The CDR3 has 14 amino acids. This CDR3 reads CSAGGQGVLDTQYF. For the CDR3, the DNA is TGCAGTGCTGGAGGACAGGGGGTGTTGGATACGCAGTATTTT.